This T cell receptor (beta chain) comes out of a study of breast tumors, draining lymph nodes, adjacent tissues. Breast cancer patients provided tissue from their axillary draining lymph nodes. TCRdb used MiXCR to reprocess the multiplex PCR reads, holding one entry per CDR3 protein. The repertoire holds 200,000 to 300,000 distinct CDR3 sequences, with about 30% as singletons. Notes on the study in general: Tumor and nontumor repertoires were significantly more similar in luminal-like than in basal-like breast cancer. The lymph node origin of tumor T cells was framed as consistent with a hypothesis, not demonstrated. Compared with lymph nodes, tumors were less diverse; compared with nontumor tissue, more.

Germline-derived CDR1 and CDR2 are MNHEY and SVGAGI. The CDR3 has 17 amino acids. Turning to this clonotype: Its cognate antigen is unknown. One end of the junction is discordant with germline, which a read error may explain.

J is TRBJ1-4 and V is TRBV6-5, with D unresolved. This TCR was recovered from a female donor with breast cancer. Some clones in this sample may be carry-over from other donors' samples. Source material: axillary lymph node tissue. The CDR3 here is CAISESKVVGSNEKLFF. Here the CDR3 DNA reads TGTGCCATCAGTGAGTCGAAGGTGGTAGGGTCCAATGAAAAACTGTTCTTT.